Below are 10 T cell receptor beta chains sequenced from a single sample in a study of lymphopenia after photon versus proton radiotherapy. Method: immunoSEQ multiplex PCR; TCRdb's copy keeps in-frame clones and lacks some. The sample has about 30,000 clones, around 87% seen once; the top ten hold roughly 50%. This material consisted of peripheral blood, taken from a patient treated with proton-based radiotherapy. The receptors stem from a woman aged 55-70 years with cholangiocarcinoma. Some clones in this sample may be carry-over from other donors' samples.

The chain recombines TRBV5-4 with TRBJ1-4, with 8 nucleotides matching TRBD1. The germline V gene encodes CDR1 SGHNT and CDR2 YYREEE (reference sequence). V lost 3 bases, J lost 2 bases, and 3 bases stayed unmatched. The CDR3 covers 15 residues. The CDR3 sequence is CASSSQGETNEKLFF. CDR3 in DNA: TGTGCCAGCAGCTCACAGGGGGAGACTAATGAAAAACTGTTTTTT.

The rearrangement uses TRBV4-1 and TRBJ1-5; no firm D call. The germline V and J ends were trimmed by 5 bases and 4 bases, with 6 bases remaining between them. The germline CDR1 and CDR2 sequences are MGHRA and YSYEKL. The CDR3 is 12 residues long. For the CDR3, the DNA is TGCGCCAGCAGCGACCCTAATCAGCCCCAGCATTTT. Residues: CASSDPNQPQHF.

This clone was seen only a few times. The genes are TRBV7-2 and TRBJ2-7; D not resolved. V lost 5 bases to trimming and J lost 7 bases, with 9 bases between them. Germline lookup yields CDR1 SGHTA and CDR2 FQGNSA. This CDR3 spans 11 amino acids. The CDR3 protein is CASSEMREQYF. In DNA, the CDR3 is TGTGCCAGCAGCGAGATGCGGGAGCAGTACTTC.

The CDR3 nucleotides are TGTGCCAGCTCACCACCCCAGAACACTGAAGCTTTCTTT. Its protein is CASSPPQNTEAFF. V and J are TRBV18 and TRBJ1-1; D is undetermined. There are 13 residues in the CDR3. CDR1 is KGHSH, CDR2 LQKENI, per germline. The germline V and J ends were trimmed by 0 bases and 1 base, with 3 bases remaining between them. The full variable domain, with the rest looked up from reference TRBV18 and TRBJ1-1, is NAGVMQNPRHLVRRRGQEARLRCSPMKGHSHVYWYRQLPEEGLKFMVYLQKENIIDESGMPKERFSAEFPKEGPSILRIQQVVRGDSAAYFCASSPPQNTEAFFGQGTRLTVV.

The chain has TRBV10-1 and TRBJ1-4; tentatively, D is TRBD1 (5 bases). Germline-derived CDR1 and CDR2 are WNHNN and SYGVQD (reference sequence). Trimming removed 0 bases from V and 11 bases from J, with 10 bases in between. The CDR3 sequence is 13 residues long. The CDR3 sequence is CASSESGRGKLFF. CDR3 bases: TGCGCCAGCAGTGAGTCGGGGAGGGGTAAACTGTTTTTT.

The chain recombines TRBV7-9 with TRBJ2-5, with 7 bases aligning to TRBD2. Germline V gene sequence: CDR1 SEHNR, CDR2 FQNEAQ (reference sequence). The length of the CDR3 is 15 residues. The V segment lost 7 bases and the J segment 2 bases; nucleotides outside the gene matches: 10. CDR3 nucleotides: TGTGCCAGCACCGCGTCGGTGGGAGGGCAAGAGACCCAGTACTTC. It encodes CASTASVGGQETQYF.

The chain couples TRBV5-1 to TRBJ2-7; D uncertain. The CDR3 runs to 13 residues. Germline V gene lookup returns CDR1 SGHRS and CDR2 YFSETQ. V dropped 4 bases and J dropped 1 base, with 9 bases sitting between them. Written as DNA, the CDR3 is TGCGCCAGCAGCCCTACGGTTTCCTACGAGCAGTACTTC. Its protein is CASSPTVSYEQYF.

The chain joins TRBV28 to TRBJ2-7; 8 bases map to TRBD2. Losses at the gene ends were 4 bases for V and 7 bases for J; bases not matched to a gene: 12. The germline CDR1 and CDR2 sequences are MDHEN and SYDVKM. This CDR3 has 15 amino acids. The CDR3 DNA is TGTGCCAGCAGTTCGCCGGGAGGGCCCCTCATAGAGCAGTACTTC. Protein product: CASSSPGGPLIEQYF.

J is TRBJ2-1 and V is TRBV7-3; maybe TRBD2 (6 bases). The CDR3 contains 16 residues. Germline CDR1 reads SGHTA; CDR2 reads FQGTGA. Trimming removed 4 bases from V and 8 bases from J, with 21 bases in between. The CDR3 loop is CASSSLTTGGSDEQFF. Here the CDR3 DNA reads TGTGCCAGCAGCTCCCTGACTACCGGGGGTTCGGATGAGCAGTTCTTC.

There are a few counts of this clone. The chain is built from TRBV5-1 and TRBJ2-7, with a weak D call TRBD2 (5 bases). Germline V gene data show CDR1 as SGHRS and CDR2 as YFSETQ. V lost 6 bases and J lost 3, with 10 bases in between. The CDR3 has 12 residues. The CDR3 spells CASTYRGYEQYF. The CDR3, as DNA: TGCGCCAGCACCTATCGGGGCTACGAGCAGTACTTC.